One and the same sample provided the 12 T cell receptor beta chains below, sequenced in a study of blood T cell repertoires in COVID-19. Libraries were prepared by immunoSEQ multiplex PCR; TCRdb keeps only in-frame clonotypes and omits some of them. The data show 250,000 to 350,000 clones, more than 85% seen once. The sequencing sample was made of peripheral blood. Source of these receptors: a man younger than 40 with acute or convalescent COVID-19.

The CDR3 is CASSLSRYEQYF. In DNA, the CDR3 is TGTGCCAGCAGTTTATCGCGCTACGAGCAGTACTTC. The chain employs TRBV28 and TRBJ2-7, with D uncertain. This CDR3 has 12 amino acids. The V and J ends lost 1 base and 3 bases respectively, with 4 bases between them. Germline V gene data show CDR1 as MDHEN and CDR2 as SYDVKM.

This chain connects TRBV19 to TRBJ2-7; D might be TRBD1 (6 bases). V dropped 2 bases and J dropped 2 bases, with 22 bases sitting between them. In germline, CDR1 is LNHDA, CDR2 SQIVND (reference sequence). This CDR3 has 18 amino acids. The CDR3 reads CASSIPNLGQTRAYEQYF. As DNA, the CDR3 is TGTGCCAGTAGTATACCCAACCTAGGACAGACAAGAGCCTACGAGCAGTACTTC. The variable domain in full, with the rest retrieved from reference TRBV19 and TRBJ2-7, is DGGITQSPKYLFRKEGQNVTLSCEQNLNHDAMYWYRQDPGQGLRLIYYSQIVNDFQKGDIAEGYSVSREKKESFPLTVTSAQKNPTAFYLCASSIPNLGQTRAYEQYFGPGTRLTVT.

V usage is TRBV15 and J usage is TRBJ2-1, with 8 bases that match TRBD2. With V trimmed by 1 base and J by 6 bases, 8 bases remained unmatched. The CDR3 length is 16 residues. Per the germline V gene, CDR1 is LNHNV and CDR2 is YYDKDF (reference sequence). The chain's CDR3 is CATSRVWGGGSNEQFF. CDR3 DNA: TGTGCCACCAGCAGAGTATGGGGCGGGGGGTCCAATGAGCAGTTCTTC.

This clone occurred once. This chain joins TRBV9 and TRBJ1-2; possibly TRBD1 for D (6 bases). Germline CDR1 and CDR2: SGDLS and YYNGEE. Trimming pared 4 bases from V and 4 bases from J, leaving 17 bases between. The CDR3 length is 15 residues. This CDR3 reads CASSKGAGEGYGYTF. The DNA of the CDR3 is TGTGCCAGCAGCAAGGGTGCAGGGGAGGGCTATGGCTACACCTTC.

V gene TRBV9 combines with J gene TRBJ1-6, with D uncertain. Per the germline V gene, CDR1 is SGDLS and CDR2 is YYNGEE. The CDR3 length is 15 residues. V dropped 2 bases and J dropped 10 bases, with 16 bases sitting between them. The CDR3 spells CASSVAVEPRSPLHF. CDR3 nucleotides: TGTGCCAGCAGCGTTGCCGTCGAGCCGAGGTCACCCCTCCACTTT.

This clone was counted between two and nine times. The genes are TRBV14 and TRBJ1-4; 8 bases fit TRBD1. The CDR3 sequence is 15 residues long. Germline loops: CDR1 SGHDN, CDR2 FVKESK. V was pared by 5 bases and J by 5 bases, with 7 bases of the junction left unmatched. CDR3 bases: TGTGCCAGCAGCAAGCCGACAGGGGCCAATGAAAAACTGTTTTTT. Translation: CASSKPTGANEKLFF. The full variable domain, its missing parts supplied by reference TRBV14 and TRBJ1-4, is EAGVTQFPSHSVIEKGQTVTLRCDPISGHDNLYWYRRVMGKEIKFLLHFVKESKQDESGMPNNRFLAERTGGTYSTLKVQPAELEDSGVYFCASSKPTGANEKLFFGSGTQLSVL.

This clone was detected a few times. The chain carries TRBV14 and TRBJ1-1; 7 nucleotides agree with TRBD1. Germline V lookup: CDR1 SGHDN, CDR2 FVKESK. With V trimmed by 4 bases and J by 1 base, 6 bases remained unmatched. The CDR3 runs to 15 residues. In DNA, the CDR3 is TGTGCCAGCAGCCGACAGGGAAATCGGAACACTGAAGCTTTCTTT. This encodes CASSRQGNRNTEAFF.

The chain employs TRBV30 and TRBJ1-2, with 7 bases identical to TRBD1. The V gene's germline CDR1 is GTSNPN and CDR2 SVGIG (reference sequence). The CDR3 is 14 amino acids. V was clipped by 0 bases and J by 8 bases; unmatched bases: 9. Here the CDR3 DNA reads TGTGCCTGGAGTGTAATAGCGTCAGGGGGAGGCTACACCTTC. It codes for CAWSVIASGGGYTF.

This chain connects TRBV5-1 to TRBJ1-1; TRBD1 matches at 12 bases. J was trimmed by 5 bases and V by 4 bases; bases with no gene match: 9. The CDR3 is 16 residues long. Germline V gives CDR1 SGHRS, CDR2 YFSETQ. DNA for the CDR3: TGCGCCAGCAGCCCGGGGACAGGGGGCGCAGAAACTGAAGCTTTCTTT. Translation gives CASSPGTGGAETEAFF.

This chain connects TRBV6-5 to TRBJ2-7; 7 bases are a match to TRBD1. Trimming cost V 8 bases and J 4 bases; bases outside gene matches: 14. This CDR3 has 15 amino acids. CDR1 MNHEY and CDR2 SVGAGI come from the germline V gene. DNA of the CDR3: TGTGCCAGCTACGACACAGGGGCTCCATCGTACGAGCAGTACTTC. Its protein is CASYDTGAPSYEQYF.

This clone was picked up one time. The CDR3 here is CASSLGMEQLEAFF. As DNA, the CDR3 is TGTGCCAGCAGCCTAGGTATGGAGCAGCTTGAAGCTTTCTTT. The chain couples TRBV11-2 to TRBJ1-1, with D unresolved. Trimming pared 5 bases from V and 7 bases from J, leaving 17 bases between. This CDR3 region has 14 residues. Germline V gene lookup returns CDR1 SGHAT and CDR2 FQNNGV.

The V gene is TRBV2, the J gene TRBJ1-6; 7 bases fit TRBD1. The CDR3 runs to 21 residues. The V gene's germline CDR1 is SNHLY and CDR2 FYNNEI. V dropped 0 bases and J dropped 5; count of bases not matched to a gene: 19. The CDR3 here is CASSEARRGLSISVNNSPLHF. In DNA, the CDR3 is TGTGCCAGCAGTGAAGCGCGGAGGGGGCTATCGATATCCGTCAATAATTCACCCCTCCACTTT.